This TCR beta chain came from a study of identical twins. Using its own MiXCR run on the 5' RACE reads, TCRdb lists one record per CDR3 protein. The table shows about 700,000 distinct CDR3 sequences, with approximately 6.1% occurring only once. Study conclusions and caveats: Models came in too low on out-of-frame TCR alpha sharing in monozygotic twins. One should note that invariant MAIT and iNKT cells could partly confound zero-insertion analyses.

This clonotype was found a few times. The antigen is not known. The trim removed 4 bases at V and 7 bases at J, leaving 10 bases unmatched. The germline V gene has CDR1 LGHDT and CDR2 YNNKEL (reference sequence). This CDR3 comprises 15 residues. The TCR sequence derives from a man younger than 35 in good health. The V and J genes are TRBV3-1 and TRBJ2-7, with 10 bases aligning to TRBD2. The sequencing input was naive T cells sorted from blood. This CDR3 reads CASSPVAGGKGEQYF. CDR3 nucleotides: TGTGCCAGCAGCCCGGTAGCGGGAGGAAAGGGGGAGCAGTACTTC.